Sequencing of this T cell receptor beta chain was carried out in a study of cytomegalovirus exposure and HLA in healthy donors. Whole-study context: It was reported in a later analysis that the same platform had been used for the roughly 110 validation repertoires as for the roughly 670 first-cohort repertoires.

Profiling relied on immunoSEQ multiplex PCR, and the TCRdb table lists in-frame clones only, not all of them. The sample has roughly 150,000 clones, about 96% seen once. This TCR was recovered from a young woman in good health and CMV-seronegative. Material: PBMCs.

CDR3 in DNA: TGCGCCAGCAGCCCGGGACAGGCTGTTAATTCACCCCTCCACTTT. Its translation is CASSPGQAVNSPLHF. The V call is TRBV4-1, the J call TRBJ1-6; TRBD1 aligns across 8 bases. This CDR3 spans 15 amino acids. Trimming removed 4 bases from V and 6 bases from J; junction bases left unmatched: 5. Germline V gene data show CDR1 as MGHRA and CDR2 as YSYEKL.